Included here is one T cell receptor (beta chain) sequence, with context. The sample is drawn from a study of shared clonotypes between healthy human individuals. The wider study: The plates for each donor numbered three CD4 naive, three CD4 memory, two CD8 naive and one CD8 memory.

Assay: immunoSEQ multiplex PCR; the TCRdb copy retains only in-frame clones and omits some. The top ten hold around 1.4% of the sample, which has about a million clones, under 80% seen once. This CDR3 spans 13 amino acids. Germline V gene lookup returns CDR1 GTSNPN and CDR2 SVGIG (reference sequence). J gave up 5 bases and V 8 bases, and 5 bases lay outside the gene matches. The chain joins TRBV30 to TRBJ2-7, with 14 bases fitting TRBD2. Sequenced sample: memory CD4+ T cells sorted from blood. Subset in this sample: CD45RA-negative fraction. The sequence came from a young man in good health. This CDR3 is CAGAGLAGDEQYF. The CDR3 DNA follows: TGTGCCGGTGCGGGACTAGCGGGAGACGAGCAGTACTTC. The entire variable domain, with the rest obtained from reference TRBV30 and TRBJ2-7, is as follows: SQTIHQWPATLVQPVGSPLSLECTVEGTSNPNLYWYRQAAGRGLQLLFYSVGIGQISSEVPQNLSASRPQDRQFILSSKKLLLSDSGFYLCAGAGLAGDEQYFGPGTRLTVT.